These 18 T cell receptor beta chains share one sample of origin, sequenced in a study of T cell repertoires in cytomegalovirus infection. In TCRdb, the reads were re-called with MiXCR into one record per CDR3 protein. The table lists almost 550,000 distinct CDR3 sequences, approximately 16% of them singletons, with more than 20% in the top ten. Sequencing was performed on CD8+ T cells from PBMCs. The receptors were gathered from a human donor in good health (CMV status not recorded). Some clones in this sample may be carry-over from other donors' samples.

The table lists this clonotype with a few counts. The V gene is TRBV11-1, the J gene TRBJ2-2; TRBD2 matches 12 bases. Germline CDR1 is SGHAT and CDR2 is FQDESV (reference sequence). The CDR3 extends over 15 amino acids. Germline trimming cut 4 bases from V and 6 bases from J; bases unmatched to any gene: 3. CDR3 nucleotide sequence: TGTGCCAGCAGCTCTAGCGGGAGGGCCCCCGGGGAGCTGTTTTTT. It yields the protein CASSSSGRAPGELFF.

This clonotype was detected many times. The chain employs TRBV6-5 and TRBJ2-1; the match to TRBD1 covers 7 bases. Germline V gene lookup returns CDR1 MNHEY and CDR2 SVGAGI. The CDR3 is 14 amino acids. The trim removed 2 bases at V and 6 bases at J, leaving 4 bases unmatched. The chain's CDR3 is CASSYTRQGNEQFF. DNA for the CDR3: TGTGCCAGCAGTTACACAAGACAGGGCAATGAGCAGTTCTTC.

This clonotype was detected many times. This chain connects TRBV7-2 to TRBJ2-3; 11 bases match TRBD2. Germline V gives CDR1 SGHTA, CDR2 FQGNSA. The CDR3 sequence is 15 residues long. V shed 5 bases and J 5 bases; nucleotides not matched to a gene: 6. CDR3 in amino acids: CASSELAGVVDTQYF. The DNA for the CDR3 is TGTGCCAGCAGCGAACTAGCGGGAGTGGTAGATACGCAGTATTTT.

Worth noting for this clonotype: No conserved phenylalanine or tryptophan is present at the end of the CDR3, so a read error is the likely explanation. The V call is TRBV14, the J call TRBJ2-1; no definite D call. This CDR3 region has 13 residues. The V and J ends lost 4 bases and 4 bases respectively, with 8 bases between them. Germline lookup yields CDR1 SGHDN and CDR2 FVKESK. CDR3 sequence reads: CASSPGWYNEQFL. Here the CDR3 DNA reads TGTGCCAGCAGCCCCGGCTGGTACAATGAGCAGTTCTTA.

This clonotype came up many times. The chain recombines TRBV6-1 with TRBJ1-1; D remains unclear. Between the trimmed V and J ends, which lost 3 bases and 4 bases, there was a span of 12 bases. The length of the CDR3 is 14 residues. Per germline, CDR1 MNHNS and CDR2 SASEGT. This CDR3 is CASSDISAGTEAFF. The CDR3 nucleotides read TGTGCCAGCAGTGATATTTCGGCGGGCACTGAAGCTTTCTTT.

There are a few counts of this clonotype. The chain joins TRBV27 to TRBJ2-7; 9 bases align to TRBD1. CDR3 length equals 14 residues. V lost 6 bases, J lost 3 bases, and 6 bases stayed unmatched. Germline CDR1 reads MNHEY; CDR2 reads SMNVEV (reference sequence). CDR3 amino acids: CASRLRDRDYEQYF. Here the CDR3 DNA reads TGTGCCAGCAGGCTCCGGGACAGGGACTACGAGCAGTACTTC.

This chain uses TRBV7-9 with TRBJ1-6; 9 positions agree with TRBD1. This CDR3 has 14 amino acids. After removal of 4 bases from V and 10 bases from J, the junction contained 5 bases not matched to a gene. Germline values: CDR1 SEHNR, CDR2 FQNEAQ (reference sequence). CDR3 residues: CASSSRQGDSPLHF. The CDR3 coding sequence is TGTGCCAGCAGCTCTAGACAGGGGGACTCACCCCTCCACTTT.

There are many counts of this clonotype. The V call is TRBV12-3 or TRBV12-4, the J call TRBJ1-4; a weak D match, TRBD1 (5 bases). V shed 6 bases and J shed 8 bases, with 13 bases lying between them. The CDR3 length is 13 residues. CDR3 nucleotides: TGTGCCAGCAGCCCCTGGGGGGGAGAAAAACTGTTTTTT. This encodes CASSPWGGEKLFF.

This clonotype was seen repeatedly, ten times or more. The V call is TRBV24-1, the J call TRBJ1-5; TRBD1 agrees at 10 bases. After removal of 3 bases from V and 5 bases from J, the junction contained 12 bases not matched to a gene. The CDR3 consists of 18 residues. Germline loops: CDR1 KGHDR, CDR2 SFDVKD. The chain's CDR3 is CATSDTYTGTGADQPQHF. The CDR3 DNA reads as TGTGCCACCAGTGATACTTATACCGGGACAGGGGCGGATCAGCCCCAGCATTTT.

The chain uses TRBV29-1 and TRBJ2-3; 11 nucleotides line up with TRBD1. V shed 4 bases and J 0 bases; nucleotides not matched to a gene: 6. Germline values: CDR1 SQVTM, CDR2 ANQGSEA. The CDR3 has 16 residues. The CDR3 region is CSVARTGGESTDTQYF. The CDR3 DNA follows: TGCAGCGTTGCGCGGACAGGGGGCGAAAGCACAGATACGCAGTATTTT.

This clonotype came up a few times. J is TRBJ1-2 and V is TRBV20-1; D may be TRBD1 (6 bases). Trimming removed 6 bases at V and 5 bases at J, with 16 bases between. The CDR3 spans 13 residues. Looked up from germline, CDR1 is DFQATT and CDR2 is SNEGSKA (reference sequence). CDR3 sequence (DNA): TGCAGTGCGCGGGACAAGAGGGTTTATGGCTACACCTTC. It encodes CSARDKRVYGYTF.

This clonotype was recorded only once. The chain combines TRBV9 with TRBJ2-1; 7 nucleotides agree with TRBD1. With V trimmed by 3 bases and J by 9 bases, 3 bases remained unmatched. Germline V gene lookup returns CDR1 SGDLS and CDR2 YYNGEE. This CDR3 spans 12 amino acids. The chain's CDR3 is CASSGQGGEQFF. The CDR3 region has the DNA TGTGCCAGCAGCGGACAGGGTGGTGAGCAGTTCTTC.

This clonotype was seen more than once but under ten times. V usage is TRBV6-1 and J usage is TRBJ1-2, with 10 bases fitting TRBD1. CDR3 length: 14 residues. After removal of 6 bases from V and 6 bases from J, the junction contained 7 bases not matched to a gene. CDR1 is MNHNS and CDR2 is SASEGT in the germline V gene. CDR3 nucleotides: TGTGCCAGCAGGCGACAGGGGGCGACGGATGGCTACACCTTC. Residues: CASRRQGATDGYTF.

The chain combines TRBV9 with TRBJ2-7; D is unresolved. V was trimmed by 5 bases and J by 2 bases, leaving 17 bases between them. Germline V gene data show CDR1 as SGDLS and CDR2 as YYNGEE. The CDR3 runs 15 residues. CDR3 protein: CASSIGGSTTYEQYF. The DNA for the CDR3 is TGTGCCAGCAGTATCGGTGGCTCAACGACCTACGAGCAGTACTTC.

This clonotype was counted at least ten times. The chain links TRBV7-8 to TRBJ1-4, with TRBD1 as a possible D gene (5 bases). V lost 4 bases and J 6 bases, leaving 15 bases between the germline ends. The CDR3 has 15 amino acids. The germline V gene has CDR1 SGHVS and CDR2 FQNEAQ. This chain's CDR3 is CASSYGGLGDEKLFF. The CDR3 DNA follows: TGTGCCAGCAGCTATGGCGGCCTGGGGGATGAAAAACTGTTTTTT.

This clonotype was picked up a small number of times. CDR3 region: CASSTGQGKDTQYF. The CDR3 bases are TGTGCCAGCAGCACCGGACAGGGCAAAGATACGCAGTATTTT. V gene TRBV7-9 combines with J gene TRBJ2-3; 8 bases match TRBD1. The CDR3 spans 14 residues. V lost 5 bases, J lost 5 bases, and 6 bases stayed unmatched. The V gene's germline CDR1 is SEHNR and CDR2 FQNEAQ (reference sequence).

The chain carries TRBV20-1 and TRBJ2-2; 8 positions agree with TRBD2. J gave up 4 bases and V 0 bases, and 4 bases lay outside the gene matches. CDR1 is DFQATT and CDR2 is SNEGSKA in the germline V gene (reference sequence). This CDR3 contains 15 residues. CDR3 region: CSARDLAGITGELFF. The CDR3 region has the DNA TGCAGTGCTAGAGATCTAGCGGGCATCACCGGGGAGCTGTTTTTT.

There are many counts of this clonotype. J is TRBJ1-6 and V is TRBV10-3, with D possibly matching TRBD1 (6 bases). The ends were cut back, 3 bases at V and 10 bases at J, with 13 bases in the middle. Per germline, CDR1 ENHRY and CDR2 SYGVKD. The CDR3 length is 14 residues. The CDR3 protein is CAISDPRTGSPLHF. The CDR3 nucleotides read TGTGCCATCAGTGATCCCAGAACAGGGTCACCCCTCCACTTT.